This is a list of T cell receptor beta chains from one sample in a study of human T cells and chemical hapten exposure. TCRdb passed the RACE reads through MiXCR, listing each CDR3 protein once. The sample holds approximately 86,000 distinct CDR3 sequences; approximately 10% are singletons and the top ten take approximately 0.99%. This material consisted of whole blood, taken in connection with sensitization to the hapten diphenylcyclopropenone (DPC). The origin of the receptors is a woman in her thirties with alopecia areata. Some clones in this sample may be carry-over from other donors' samples. Each CDR3 is given with its conserved first and last residue. Each record gives: clone size, V gene, J gene, D gene, CDR3 protein, CDR3 DNA. A D gene is named only where the DNA matches it firmly. Rows may omit the clone size; those that give it use once, few, many or a size class.

clone size: few; V gene: TRBV29-1; J gene: TRBJ2-3; D gene: TRBD1; CDR3 protein: CSASTGANTQYF; CDR3 DNA: TGCAGCGCTTCAACAGGGGCTAACACGCAGTATTTT
clone size: once; V gene: TRBV7-6; J gene: TRBJ2-3; D gene: NA; CDR3 protein: CASSLADFNTQYF; CDR3 DNA: TGTGCCAGCAGCTTAGCGGACTTCAATACGCAGTATTTT
clone size: NA; V gene: TRBV28; J gene: TRBJ2-3; D gene: TRBD1; CDR3 protein: CASSRRTGVFTDTQYF; CDR3 DNA: TGTGCCAGCAGTCGCCGGACAGGGGTCTTCACAGATACGCAGTATTTT
clone size: many; V gene: TRBV10-3; J gene: TRBJ2-2; D gene: NA; CDR3 protein: CAIGQGPTGELFF; CDR3 DNA: TGTGCCATCGGCCAGGGCCCCACCGGGGAGCTGTTTTTT
clone size: NA; V gene: TRBV12-3/TRBV12-4; J gene: TRBJ2-1; D gene: NA; CDR3 protein: CASRSTRGQFF; CDR3 DNA: TGTGCCAGCAGGAGTACCCGGGGCCAGTTCTTC
clone size: many; V gene: TRBV5-5; J gene: TRBJ2-5; D gene: NA; CDR3 protein: CASSSRQAVQETQYF; CDR3 DNA: TGTGCCAGCAGCTCCCGACAGGCCGTCCAAGAGACCCAGTACTTC
clone size: NA; V gene: TRBV28; J gene: TRBJ2-1; D gene: NA; CDR3 protein: CASSLDRGNEQFF; CDR3 DNA: TGTGCCAGCAGTTTAGACAGAGGCAATGAGCAGTTCTTT
clone size: NA; V gene: TRBV28; J gene: TRBJ1-1; D gene: NA; CDR3 protein: CASSFTGRTEAFF; CDR3 DNA: TGTGCCAGCAGTTTCACAGGGAGAACTGAAGCTTTCTTT
clone size: few; V gene: TRBV10-3; J gene: TRBJ2-5; D gene: NA; CDR3 protein: CAIGGGAEETQYF; CDR3 DNA: TGTGCCATCGGTGGAGGGGCGGAAGAGACCCAGTACTTC
clone size: many; V gene: TRBV5-4; J gene: TRBJ2-1; D gene: NA; CDR3 protein: CAGSPVGGNEQFF; CDR3 DNA: TGTGCCGGCAGCCCCGTGGGTGGGAATGAGCAGTTCTTC